Below, 2 T cell receptor beta chains from the same sample are listed, as sequenced in a study of T cells in Graves' hyperthyroidism and ophthalmopathy. Template material for amplifying TCR beta CDR3 regions consisted of RNA transcripts. Primed by the HTBI set, a first-round RT-PCR was run on the TCR CDR3. TCRdb redid the calling of the multiplex PCR reads with MiXCR, one entry per CDR3 protein. This sample has some 530,000 distinct CDR3 sequences, with approximately 22% found just once. The source material was blood. These receptors were collected from a woman aged 65 to 85 with Graves' ophthalmopathy.

In nucleotides, the CDR3 is TGTGCCAGCAGTCAATACCTTGGACAGGGCTTTCAGCCCCAGCATTTT. Its translation: CASSQYLGQGFQPQHF. V and J are TRBV12-3 or TRBV12-4 and TRBJ1-5; 8 nucleotides match TRBD1. The CDR3 length is 16 residues. Trimming removed 5 bases from V and 6 bases from J; junction bases left unmatched: 12.

Details on this clonotype: A much larger clone lies one base from this, so it may be a read error. The CDR3 protein is CASGLPGRGFEQYF. In DNA, the CDR3 is TGTGCCAGCGGTTTGCCCGGGAGAGGGTTCGAGCAGTACTTC. The chain combines TRBV28 with TRBJ2-7; TRBD2 might be the D (6 bases). Germline values: CDR1 MDHEN, CDR2 SYDVKM. There are 14 residues in the CDR3.